A single sample is the source of the 13 T cell receptor beta chains below, sequenced in a study of CXCR3-negative and CXCR3-positive naive CD8 T cells. The method, 5' RACE with UMI labels, was used to prepare the TRB cDNA libraries. TCRdb reanalyzed the 5' RACE reads and collapses them to one entry per CDR3 protein, without DNA. The record lists 20,000 to 30,000 distinct CDR3 sequences, of which the ten most abundant hold about 4%. The specimen was naive CXCR3- CD8+ T cells from blood. Sample subset: CD45RO-CCR7+CD27+CD95- naive CD8+ T cells lacking CXCR3 (TNR3-). The source is a human donor in good health. Some clones in this sample may be carry-over from other donors' samples.

The CDR3 loop reads CASSFGGDEQYF. The chain is built from TRBV5-1 and TRBJ2-1; the D gene TCRdb calls, TRBD1, cannot be checked with no DNA. The CDR3 is 12 residues long. Germline V lookup: CDR1 SGHRS, CDR2 YFSETQ. The variable domain in full, with the rest retrieved from reference TRBV5-1 and TRBJ2-1, is KAGVTQTPRYLIKTRGQQVTLSCSPISGHRSVSWYQQTPGQGLQFLFEYFSETQRNKGNFPGRFSGRQFSNSRSEMNVSTLELGDSALYLCASSFGGDEQYFGPGTRLTVL.

V and J are TRBV7-2 and TRBJ2-7. The CDR3 covers 13 residues. CDR1 is SGHTA, CDR2 FQGNSA, per germline. This chain's CDR3 is CASSLSQSYEQYF. The full variable domain, its missing parts supplied by reference TRBV7-2 and TRBJ2-7, is GAGVSQSPSNKVTEKGKDVELRCDPISGHTALYWYRQSLGQGLEFLIYFQGNSAPDKSGLPSDRFSAERTGGSVSTLTIQRTQQEDSAVYLCASSLSQSYEQYFGPGTRLTVT.

The chain carries TRBV6-5 and TRBJ2-5; TCRdb returns TRBD1, unconfirmable since there is no DNA. CDR3 length: 16 residues. Germline CDR1 MNHEY, CDR2 SVGAGI. The CDR3 spells CASSHQGQGFQETQYF.

The chain recombines TRBV28 with TRBJ2-7; TCRdb outputs TRBD2, but without DNA this stays unchecked. Germline V lookup: CDR1 MDHEN, CDR2 SYDVKM. The length of the CDR3 is 15 residues. This chain's CDR3 is CASSLRGLPLYEQYF.

This chain uses TRBV4-3 with TRBJ2-5; the D call from TCRdb, TRBD1, cannot be confirmed without DNA. CDR1 is LGHNA and CDR2 is YSLEER in the germline V gene. The CDR3 sequence is 17 residues long. CDR3 region: CASSQRGGGGLKETQYF.

V and J are TRBV7-9 and TRBJ2-1; the D gene TCRdb calls, TRBD2, cannot be checked with no DNA. CDR1 and CDR2 from the germline V gene are SEHNR and FQNEAQ (reference sequence). This CDR3 has 17 residues. The CDR3 is CASSSGLAGVTYNEQFF.

V usage is TRBV3-1 and J usage is TRBJ2-3. Germline lookup yields CDR1 LGHDT and CDR2 YNNKEL (reference sequence). The length of the CDR3 is 14 residues. The CDR3 loop is CASSQDLETDTQYF.

The rearrangement uses TRBV20-1 and TRBJ1-2; TCRdb reports TRBD1, a call that lacks DNA to check it against. Germline CDR1 reads DFQATT; CDR2 reads SNEGSKA (reference sequence). The CDR3 covers 13 residues. The CDR3 reads CSATGTGNYGYTF.

The chain couples TRBV7-6 to TRBJ2-3; the D call from TCRdb, TRBD2, cannot be confirmed without DNA. Per the germline V gene, CDR1 is SGHVS and CDR2 is FNYEAQ. This CDR3 has 15 amino acids. This CDR3 reads CASRKTSGGTDTQYF.

V usage is TRBV6-5 and J usage is TRBJ2-3; no DNA is available, so the TRBD1 call from TCRdb remains unchecked. This CDR3 is 13 amino acids long. Germline V gives CDR1 MNHEY, CDR2 SVGAGI. The CDR3: CASHRGSEDTQYF.

By frequency, this clonotype is medium-sized. The chain employs TRBV4-1 and TRBJ2-2; with no DNA, the TCRdb D assignment of TRBD1 cannot be verified. Germline-derived CDR1 and CDR2 are MGHRA and YSYEKL. The CDR3 covers 14 residues. This CDR3 is CASSQTGGWGELFF.

The chain has TRBV7-7 and TRBJ2-5; no DNA is available, so the TRBD1 call from TCRdb remains unchecked. The CDR3 length is 16 residues. Germline V gene lookup returns CDR1 SSHAT and CDR2 FNYEAQ (reference sequence). CDR3 in amino acids: CASSFITSGGQETQYF.

This rearrangement joins TRBV30 to TRBJ2-5; the D call of TRBD2 rests on TCRdb alone, since no DNA is present to check it. Germline-derived CDR1 and CDR2 are GTSNPN and SVGIG (reference sequence). The CDR3 loop spans 16 amino acids. The CDR3 region is CAWSHGLAGKQETQYF.